This TCR beta chain was obtained from a study of blood T cell repertoires in COVID-19. Study information: The study drew acute and convalescent COVID-19 samples from the United States, Italy and Spain. PBMCs, B-cell-depleted T cells, or T cells provided the cDNA or gDNA that made up the material.

Study processing details: Quantification of nucleated cells was approximated via reference gene primer amplification. Profiling relied on immunoSEQ multiplex PCR, and the TCRdb table lists in-frame clones only, not all of them. That table supplies the V and J calls and clone size; D and trimming were determined from the DNA. The table shows fewer than 300,000 clones, with 87% occurring only once. The CDR3 is made up of 13 amino acids. Trimming cost V 4 bases and J 2 bases, with 12 bases left between them. Germline assignment: CDR1 SQVTM and CDR2 ANQGSEA. This chain links TRBV29-1 with TRBJ2-7; tentative D call: TRBD2 (6 bases). This TCR was recovered from a woman between 50 and 59 years old with acute or convalescent COVID-19. Sequencing was done on a sample of peripheral blood. The CDR3 coding sequence is TGCAGCGTTGCGGGGGACCTAGCCTACGAGCAGTACTTC. Translated, it gives CSVAGDLAYEQYF.